This T cell receptor beta chain was sequenced for a study of T cell responses to AZD1222 COVID-19 vaccine (dated by TCRdb to the early 2020s). About the study as a whole: AZD1222 recipients given second doses at about 4 weeks or at about 12 weeks were pooled, since spike-specific TCR depth and breadth were not found to differ between the two schedules. TCR sequencing covered about 230 trial participants: about 210 given two doses of AZD1222 and 26 given two doses of MenACWY control vaccine. Enrollment into the trials was organized by age into subgroups of 18-55, 56-69 and 70-plus years, and those subgroups contained roughly 140, 27 and 60 TCR-sequenced participants, respectively. Beyond this particular receptor, the publication reports: Because no day 14 peak-response samples were available, the repertoires could be characterized only after the peak T cell response. The whole spike protein was spanned by vaccine-associated CD4 TCRs, and dominant responses were seen in regions 160-218 and 743-854. Most participants were white British and females outnumbered males, and the authors suggested that clonal diversity may have been underestimated. Conclusions about previously exposed vaccinees are limited, since just a handful of AZD1222 recipients were seropositive for SARS-CoV-2 at baseline. A significant rise in spike-specific TCR breadth and depth was observed after two AZD1222 doses relative to day 0 and relative to MenACWY recipients. Reportedly, almost half of the unique spike-specific TCRs recognized epitopes lying outside the regions that are mutated in the B.1.351 and B.1.1.7 variants. In the small 56-69-year group, the increase in depth fell short of significance, most likely because of low power.

The sample's time point, from its label and the paper: baseline before first vaccination. Vaccinee samples were obtained from the UK trials COV001 and COV002, which included a single-blind randomized controlled phase 2/3 trial of AZD1222 (ChAdOx1 nCoV-19) in healthy adults. Trial participant PBMC samples were collected at day 0 and day 28 after the second dose for TCRbeta chain sequencing. A remark on this clone: Its antigen remains unidentified. Base qualities were left out, and no much larger clone turns up one base away.

The CDR3 regions of human TCRbeta chains were analyzed by immunosequencing. Per the source publication's procedure: TCRs in the repertoires were matched against a reference library of SARS-CoV-2-specific TCRs that had been generated with the MIRA antigen-specificity platform. Breadth meant the fraction of unique TCRs that were SARS-CoV-2-associated, whereas depth meant the fraction of total T cells that were SARS-CoV-2-associated. Using the MIRA data, each spike-specific TCR was mapped to the spike region that the TCR reacts to and placed in a CD4 or CD8 class. Log10-transformed breadth and depth values were compared by one-way ANOVA with Sidak's multiple comparisons tests. TCRdb took over this immuneACCESS table, retaining in-frame rearrangements with V and J assigned. Such tables are incomplete; in checked studies, under half of the missing clones stem from an unresolved V gene, and the remainder is unexplained. D and trimming were read from the DNA, whereas the V and J calls and clone size are those reported in that table. This sample gives approximately 120,000 clones in total; 75% to 90% of them show up just once. The top ten clones comprise approximately 5% of the sample.

The sequence was collected from an adult in good health. The specimen was peripheral blood, collected on day 0 of AZD1222 vaccination.

The base sequence is TGCGCCAGCAGCCCTAGGACAGGGGGAGGTCAGCCCCAGCATTTT. Its amino acids are CASSPRTGGGQPQHF. The rearrangement joined TRBV4-1 to TRBJ1-5; TRBD1 lines up with 10 middle nucleotides. Via the germline V gene, CDR1 is MGHRA and CDR2 YSYEKL. The germline V and J ends show losses of 4 bases and 6 bases respectively, and no gene match explains 6 bases of the junction. From its cysteine to its phenylalanine, the CDR3 spans 15 amino acids. The kept DNA is CDR3 alone, 45 bases in frame from the first base.